This T cell receptor (beta chain) was sequenced for a study of naive and memory T cell subsets. This clonotype showed up just once. What it recognizes is unknown. An equimolar mix of two oligonucleotides served as the beta constant-region primer for TRBC1 and TRBC2. Ligation attached a single-stranded oligonucleotide with a 12-nucleotide UMI and the SP2 primer to the cDNA 3' end. TCRdb analysed the UMI-ligation and nested PCR reads with MiXCR anew, one entry per CDR3 protein. Of 32,000 or so distinct CDR3 sequences in the sample, 13% were seen once. Study-level findings and limits: Naive and memory subsets had different power law exponents for TCR abundance.

This CDR3 has 16 residues. The germline CDR1 and CDR2 sequences are SGHDN and FVKESK. V was pared by 5 bases and J by 5 bases, with 18 bases between. What was sequenced was effector memory CD4+ T cells from blood. Subset given: effector memory, CD45RA- CD27-. The chain links TRBV14 to TRBJ2-2; D might be TRBD1 (5 bases). This TCR derives from a human donor in good health. The CDR3 protein is CASSLYVGADTGELFF. The DNA of the CDR3 is TGTGCCAGCAGCTTATATGTAGGGGCTGATACCGGGGAGCTGTTTTTT.